This TCR beta chain was identified during a study of T cells in Graves' hyperthyroidism and ophthalmopathy. V lost 4 bases and J lost 0, with 18 bases in between. Germline V CDR1 and CDR2: SEHNR, FQNEAQ (reference sequence). The CDR3 loop spans 17 amino acids. The CDR3 regions of TCR beta were amplified from RNA transcripts. The study used the HTBI primer set for a first-round RT-PCR of the TCR CDR3. TCRdb used MiXCR to reprocess the multiplex PCR reads, holding one entry per CDR3 protein. This table has about 530,000 distinct CDR3 sequences, roughly 17% appearing once. General study findings and limits: In the blood, most expanded thyroid clonotypes above 0.001 appeared as well.

The authors obtained PBMCs from 9 to 10 ml of fresh peripheral blood. With respect to this clonotype: The target antigen is unknown.

Input material: blood. This TCR derives from a woman between 18 and 29 years old with Graves' ophthalmopathy. V usage is TRBV7-9 and J usage is TRBJ1-2, with D perhaps TRBD1 (5 bases). CDR3 in amino acids: CASSYNTDNLPNYGYTF. CDR3 DNA sequence: TGTGCCAGCAGCTATAACACGGACAACCTACCTAACTATGGCTACACCTTC.